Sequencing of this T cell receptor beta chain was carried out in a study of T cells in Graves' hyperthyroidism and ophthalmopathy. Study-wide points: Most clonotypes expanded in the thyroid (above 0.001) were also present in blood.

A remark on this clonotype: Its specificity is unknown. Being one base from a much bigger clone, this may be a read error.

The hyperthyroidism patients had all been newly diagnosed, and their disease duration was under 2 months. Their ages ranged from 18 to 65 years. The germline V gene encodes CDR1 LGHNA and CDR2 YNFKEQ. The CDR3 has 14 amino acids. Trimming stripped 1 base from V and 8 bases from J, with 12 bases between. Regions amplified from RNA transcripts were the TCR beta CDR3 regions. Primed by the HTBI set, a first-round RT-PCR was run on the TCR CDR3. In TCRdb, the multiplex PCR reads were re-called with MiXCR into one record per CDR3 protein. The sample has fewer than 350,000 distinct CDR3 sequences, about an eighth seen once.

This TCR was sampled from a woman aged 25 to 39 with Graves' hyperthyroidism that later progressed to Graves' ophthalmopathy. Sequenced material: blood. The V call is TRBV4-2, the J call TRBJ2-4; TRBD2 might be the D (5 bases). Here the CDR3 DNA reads TGTGCCAGCAGCCAAGGGGTTGCGGAGGACATTCAGTACTTC. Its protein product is CASSQGVAEDIQYF.